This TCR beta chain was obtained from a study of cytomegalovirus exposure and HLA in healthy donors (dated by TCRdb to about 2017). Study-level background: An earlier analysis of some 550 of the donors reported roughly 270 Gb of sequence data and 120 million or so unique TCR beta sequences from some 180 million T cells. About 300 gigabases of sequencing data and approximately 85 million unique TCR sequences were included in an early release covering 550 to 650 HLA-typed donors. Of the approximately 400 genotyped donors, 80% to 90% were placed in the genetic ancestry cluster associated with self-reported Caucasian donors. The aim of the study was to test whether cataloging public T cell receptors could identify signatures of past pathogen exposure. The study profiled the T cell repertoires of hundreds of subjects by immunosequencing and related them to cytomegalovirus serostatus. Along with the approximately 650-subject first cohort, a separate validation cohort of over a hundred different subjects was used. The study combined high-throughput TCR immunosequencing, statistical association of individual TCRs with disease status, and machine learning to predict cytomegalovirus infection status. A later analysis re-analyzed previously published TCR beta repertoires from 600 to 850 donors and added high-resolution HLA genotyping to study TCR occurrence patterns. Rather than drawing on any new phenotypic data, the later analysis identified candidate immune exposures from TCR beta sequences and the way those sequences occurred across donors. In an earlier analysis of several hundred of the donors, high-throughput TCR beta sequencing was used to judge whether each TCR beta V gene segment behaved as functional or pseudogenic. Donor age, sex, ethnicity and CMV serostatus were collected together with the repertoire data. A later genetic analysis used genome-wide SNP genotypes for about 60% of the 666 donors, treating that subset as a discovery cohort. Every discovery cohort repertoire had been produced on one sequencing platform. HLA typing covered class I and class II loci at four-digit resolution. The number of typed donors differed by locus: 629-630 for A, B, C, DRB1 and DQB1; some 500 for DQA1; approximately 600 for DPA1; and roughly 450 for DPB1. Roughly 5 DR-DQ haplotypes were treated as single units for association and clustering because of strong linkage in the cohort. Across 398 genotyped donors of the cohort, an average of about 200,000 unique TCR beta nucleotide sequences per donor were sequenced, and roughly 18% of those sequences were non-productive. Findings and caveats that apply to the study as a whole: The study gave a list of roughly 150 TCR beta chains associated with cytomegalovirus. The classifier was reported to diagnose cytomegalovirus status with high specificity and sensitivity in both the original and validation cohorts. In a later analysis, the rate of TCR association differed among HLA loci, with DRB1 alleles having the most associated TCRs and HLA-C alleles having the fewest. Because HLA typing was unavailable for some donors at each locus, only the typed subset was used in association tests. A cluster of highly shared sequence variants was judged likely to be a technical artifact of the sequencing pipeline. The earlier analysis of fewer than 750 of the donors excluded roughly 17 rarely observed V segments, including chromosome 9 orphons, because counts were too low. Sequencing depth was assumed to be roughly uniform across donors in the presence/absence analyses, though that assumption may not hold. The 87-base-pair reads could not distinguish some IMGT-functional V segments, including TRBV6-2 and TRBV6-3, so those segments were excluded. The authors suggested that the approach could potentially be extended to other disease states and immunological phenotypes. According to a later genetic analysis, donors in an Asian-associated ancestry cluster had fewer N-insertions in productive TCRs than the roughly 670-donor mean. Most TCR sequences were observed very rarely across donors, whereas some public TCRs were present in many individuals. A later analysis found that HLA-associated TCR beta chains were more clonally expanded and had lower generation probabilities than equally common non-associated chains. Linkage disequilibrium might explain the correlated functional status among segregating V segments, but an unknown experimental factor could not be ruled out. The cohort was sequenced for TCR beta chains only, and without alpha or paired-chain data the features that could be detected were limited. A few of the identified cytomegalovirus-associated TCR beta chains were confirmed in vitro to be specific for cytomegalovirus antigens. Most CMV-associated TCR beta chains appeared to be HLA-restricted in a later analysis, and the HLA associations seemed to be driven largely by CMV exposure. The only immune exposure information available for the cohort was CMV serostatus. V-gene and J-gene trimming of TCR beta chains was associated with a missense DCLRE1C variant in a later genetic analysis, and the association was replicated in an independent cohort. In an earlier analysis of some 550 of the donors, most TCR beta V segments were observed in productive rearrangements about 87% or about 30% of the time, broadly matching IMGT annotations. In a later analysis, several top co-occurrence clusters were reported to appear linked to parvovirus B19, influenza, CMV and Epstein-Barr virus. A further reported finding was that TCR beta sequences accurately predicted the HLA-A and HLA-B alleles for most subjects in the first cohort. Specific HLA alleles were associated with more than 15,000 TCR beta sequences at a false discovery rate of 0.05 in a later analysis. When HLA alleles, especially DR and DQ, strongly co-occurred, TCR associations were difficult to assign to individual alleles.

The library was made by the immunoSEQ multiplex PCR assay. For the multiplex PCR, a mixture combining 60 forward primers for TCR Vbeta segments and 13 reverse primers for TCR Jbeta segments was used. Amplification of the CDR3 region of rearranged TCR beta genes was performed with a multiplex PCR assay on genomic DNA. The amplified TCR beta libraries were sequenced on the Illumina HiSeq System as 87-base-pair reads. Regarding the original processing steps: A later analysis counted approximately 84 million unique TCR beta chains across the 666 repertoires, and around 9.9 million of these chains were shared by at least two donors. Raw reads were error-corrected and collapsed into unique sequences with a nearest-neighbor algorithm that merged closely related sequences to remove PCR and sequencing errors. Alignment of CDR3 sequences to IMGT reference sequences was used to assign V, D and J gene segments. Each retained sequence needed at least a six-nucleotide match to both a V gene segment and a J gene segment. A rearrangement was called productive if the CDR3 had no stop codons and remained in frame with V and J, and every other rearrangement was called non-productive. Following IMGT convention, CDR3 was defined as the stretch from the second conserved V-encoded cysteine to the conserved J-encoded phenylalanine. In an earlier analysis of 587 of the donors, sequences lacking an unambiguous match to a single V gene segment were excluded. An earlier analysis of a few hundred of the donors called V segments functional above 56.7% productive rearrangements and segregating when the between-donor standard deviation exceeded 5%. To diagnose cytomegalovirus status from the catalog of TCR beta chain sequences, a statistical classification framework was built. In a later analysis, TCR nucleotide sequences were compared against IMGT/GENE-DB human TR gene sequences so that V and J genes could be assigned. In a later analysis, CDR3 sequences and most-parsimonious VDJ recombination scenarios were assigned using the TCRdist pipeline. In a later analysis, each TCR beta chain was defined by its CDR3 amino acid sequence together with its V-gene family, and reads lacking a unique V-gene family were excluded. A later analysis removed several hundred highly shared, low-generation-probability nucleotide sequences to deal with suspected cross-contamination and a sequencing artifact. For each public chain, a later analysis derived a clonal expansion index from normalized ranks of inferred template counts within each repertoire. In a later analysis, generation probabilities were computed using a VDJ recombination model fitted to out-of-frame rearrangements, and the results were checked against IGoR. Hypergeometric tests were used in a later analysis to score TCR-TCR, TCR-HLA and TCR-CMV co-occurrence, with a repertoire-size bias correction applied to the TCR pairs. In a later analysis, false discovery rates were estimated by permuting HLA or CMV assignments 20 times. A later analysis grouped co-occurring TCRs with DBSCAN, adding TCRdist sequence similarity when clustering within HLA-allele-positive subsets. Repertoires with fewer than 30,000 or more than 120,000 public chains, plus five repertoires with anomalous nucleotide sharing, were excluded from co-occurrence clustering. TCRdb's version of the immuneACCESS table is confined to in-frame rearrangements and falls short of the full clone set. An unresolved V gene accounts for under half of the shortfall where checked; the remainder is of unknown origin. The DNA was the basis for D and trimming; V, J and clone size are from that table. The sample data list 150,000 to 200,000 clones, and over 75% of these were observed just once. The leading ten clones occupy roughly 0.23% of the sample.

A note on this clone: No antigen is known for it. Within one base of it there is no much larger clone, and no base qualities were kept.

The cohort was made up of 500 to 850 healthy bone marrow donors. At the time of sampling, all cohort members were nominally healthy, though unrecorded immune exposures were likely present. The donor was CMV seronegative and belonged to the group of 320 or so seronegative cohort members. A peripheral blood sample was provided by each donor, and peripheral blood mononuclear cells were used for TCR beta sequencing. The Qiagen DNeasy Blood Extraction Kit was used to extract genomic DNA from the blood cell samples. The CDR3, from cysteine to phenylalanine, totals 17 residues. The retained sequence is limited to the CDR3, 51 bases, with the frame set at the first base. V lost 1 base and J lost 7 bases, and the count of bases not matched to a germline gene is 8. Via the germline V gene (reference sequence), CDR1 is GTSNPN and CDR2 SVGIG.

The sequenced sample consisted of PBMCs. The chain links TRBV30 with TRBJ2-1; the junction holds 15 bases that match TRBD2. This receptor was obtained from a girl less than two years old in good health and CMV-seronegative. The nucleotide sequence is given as TGTGCCTGGAGTGCCCGGGGAGGGACTAGCGGGGGGAATGAGCAGTTCTTC. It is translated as CAWSARGGTSGGNEQFF.